Listed below are T cell receptor beta chains from one sample, sequenced in a study of T cell responses to AZD1222 COVID-19 vaccine. Measured with immunoSEQ multiplex PCR; TCRdb has only the in-frame clones, and not every one. The sample includes about 150,000 clones, 90% of them seen just once. The specimen was peripheral blood, collected on day 0 of AZD1222 vaccination. These receptors were taken from an adult in good health. CDR3s include the opening cysteine and the closing phenylalanine or tryptophan. The D gene is left open where the match is weak. The size of a clone is reported for some rows only, either as once, few or many, or as a class for expanded clones.

length | D | J | V | size | CDR3
15 | NA | TRBJ2-2 | TRBV6-6 | NA | CASRSSRTNTGELFF
12 | NA | TRBJ1-1 | TRBV5-4 | NA | CASAGKNTEAFF
15 | NA | TRBJ1-1 | TRBV15 | NA | CATSREQGGAQQAFF
15 | NA | TRBJ2-3 | TRBV7-8 | NA | CASSFRTFHTDTQYF
15 | NA | TRBJ1-5 | TRBV15 | NA | CATSSGLSNREPQHF
12 | NA | TRBJ1-1 | TRBV14 | NA | CASSRVATEAFF
15 | NA | TRBJ2-1 | TRBV18 | NA | CASSPKKNTPGEQFF
15 | NA | TRBJ2-7 | TRBV7-8 | NA | CASSRGQTSSYEQYF
13 | NA | TRBJ2-1 | TRBV10-1 | few | CASSESQADEQFF
16 | TRBD2 | TRBJ2-1 | TRBV5-8 | NA | CASRPGTSASYNEQFF
15 | NA | TRBJ2-5 | TRBV28 | once | CASRSPGRLQETQYF
19 | NA | TRBJ1-6 | TRBV3-1/TRBV3-2 | once | CASSQDTTHRVGPNSPLHF
16 | NA | TRBJ2-2 | TRBV7-2 | NA | CASSFAGPQNTGELFF
13 | NA | TRBJ2-7 | TRBV28 | NA | CASSLPNSYEQYF
16 | TRBD2 | TRBJ2-1 | TRBV13 | NA | CASSASGRALRNEQFF
15 | NA | TRBJ1-2 | TRBV6-5 | NA | CASSYSTVSNYGYTF
13 | TRBD1 | TRBJ1-2 | TRBV28 | NA | CASSLIQGKGYTF
13 | NA | TRBJ1-2 | TRBV6-5 | NA | CASREDLSHGYTF
15 | NA | TRBJ2-7 | TRBV27 | NA | CASRIRQSSFYEQYF